The clone carrying this TCR beta chain was recorded many times. Its antigen is as yet unknown. These data originate in a study of CD8 T cells in ankylosing spondylitis. Deletions cut 5 bases from V and 0 bases from J, with 17 bases between. Germline assignment: CDR1 SEHNR and CDR2 FQNEAQ (reference sequence). The CDR3 has 16 amino acids. General study results and limits: The clones that were linked to disease were reported to be significantly enriched in matched synovial fluid samples from ankylosing spondylitis patients. Ankylosing spondylitis blood appeared to carry a characteristic TCR beta motif of several highly homologous variants. Previously reported in reactive arthritis synovial fluid and blood were some of the motif variants.

MiXCR, run by TCRdb on the 5' RACE reads, gives a single entry per CDR3 protein. Found here are 500,000 to 650,000 distinct CDR3 sequences, under 5.5% of them singletons; the top ten hold roughly 3.3%. The sequence came from a male donor with ankylosing spondylitis. V is TRBV7-9 and J is TRBJ2-7, with D perhaps given as TRBD1 or TRBD2 (5 bases each). Sequenced input: blood, either unsorted or a sorted T cell fraction (not recorded which). Written as DNA, the CDR3 is TGTGCCAGCAGCCCGGGACGGGCGATGAGCTCCTACGAGCAGTACTTC. It specifies CASSPGRAMSSYEQYF.